Detailed here is one TCR beta chain. Its antigen is not known. Germline trimming cut 3 bases from V and 4 bases from J; bases unmatched to any gene: 13. In germline, CDR1 is GTSNPN, CDR2 SVGIG (reference sequence). The CDR3 covers 17 residues. These data originate in a study of cytomegalovirus exposure and HLA in healthy donors. Whole-study context: The 90 to 150 validation repertoires used the same platform as the roughly 670 first-cohort repertoires, a later analysis reported.

General study results and limits: There were some public TCRs occurring in many donors, but most TCR sequences were rare. The authors enumerated over 150 TCR beta chains as linked to cytomegalovirus. Reports credit the classifier with highly specific, highly sensitive diagnosis of cytomegalovirus status.

Generated by immunoSEQ multiplex PCR, the TCRdb table keeps only in-frame clones and is missing some. The table has roughly 56,000 clones, 90% to 95% seen once; the top ten hold around 2.2%. The chain recombines TRBV30 with TRBJ1-3, with TRBD1 matching 9 bases. Input material: PBMCs. This sequence originates from a woman aged 25 to 39 in good health and CMV-seronegative. The chain's CDR3 is CAWSGSLTGGPGNTIYF. The CDR3, as DNA: TGTGCCTGGAGCGGGAGCCTCACAGGGGGCCCCGGAAACACCATATATTTT.